Many counts were recorded for the clone carrying this T cell receptor beta chain. Its antigen remains unknown. The record originates from a study of T cells after yellow fever vaccination. The germline V gene has CDR1 SGHTA and CDR2 FQGNSA. CDR3 length: 13 residues. Trimming took off 2 bases at V and 3 bases at J, with 8 bases between the two ends. In TCRdb, the 5' RACE reads were re-called with MiXCR into one record per CDR3 protein. The sample has some 100,000 distinct CDR3 sequences; approximately 7.1% are singletons. Study results and caveats: Some clonotypes were seen in both the CD4 and the CD8 compartments. These made up a small share and likely arose from convergent recombination.

The sample here was CD4+ T cells sorted from PBMCs, taken about 41 days after the first yellow fever vaccination. This sequence was found in a man between 18 and 29 years old who received the YFV17D yellow fever vaccine. This chain joins TRBV7-2 and TRBJ2-7; a weak D match, TRBD2 (5 bases). This CDR3 reads CASSLREDYEQYF. In DNA form, the CDR3 reads TGTGCCAGCAGCTTACGGGAAGACTACGAGCAGTACTTC.